Listed below are T cell receptor beta chains from one sample, sequenced in a study of blood T cell repertoires in COVID-19. This table comes from immunoSEQ multiplex PCR, and its TCRdb copy is limited to in-frame clones, with some not included. The table has about 230,000 clones, roughly 83% seen once. The sequencing input was peripheral blood. These receptors originate from a woman aged 50 to 60 with acute or convalescent COVID-19. CDR3s include the opening cysteine and the closing phenylalanine or tryptophan.

TRBV7-6 CASSLGQSPVGNTIYF
TRBV11-2 CASSLAGNTPLHF
TRBV6-5 CASSPGWEETQYF
TRBV7-3 CASSSTPGYGYTF
TRBV10-3 CAISSPKTGAGNTIYF
TRBV29-1 CSVAGPRGTQYF
TRBV20-1 CCLTGGGGYTF
TRBV5-6 CASSLFQLMNTEAFF
TRBV6-4 CASSDYGTAGSGELFF
TRBV28 CASSLFQGHTEAFF
TRBV9 CASSVDPGPSTDTQYF
TRBV7-3 CASSPSGWNEQFF
TRBV2 CASSEGTSGGVETQYF
TRBV5-1 CASSERVIQPNTEAFF
TRBV6-5 CASSRSDSYEQYF
TRBV4-3 CASSQAFQAGELFF
TRBV28 CASTPSAPKHEQYF
TRBV9 CASSVGGGNEQFF